The sequence of this T cell receptor beta chain was determined in a study of vaccination and CD4 T cells after COVID-19 (dated by TCRdb to the early 2020s). Turning to the overall study: In the convalescent cohort there were six males and four females, among whom were two Hispanic individuals, seven Caucasians, two Asians and one multiracial person. Post-COVID blood samples were collected from convalescent patients a median of around 100 days after diagnosis, with a range of roughly 30 to 170 days. For stimulating the cultures, overlapping spike peptide pools were used, derived from SARS-CoV-2 as well as from the common cold coronaviruses HCoV-NL63, HCoV-OC43 and HCoV-229E. In about 11 COVID-19 convalescent patients and a handful of infection-naive healthy vaccine recipients, the spike-specific CD4+ TCR repertoire before mRNA vaccination was compared with the repertoire after mRNA vaccination. Participants got two doses of the Pfizer-BioNTech BNT162b2 vaccine (n=8) or two doses of the Moderna mRNA-1273 vaccine (n=2). Control cultures received a CEFX viral epitope pool as the positive control, an HIV-1 Nef peptide pool as the negative control, or no peptide. Post-vaccine blood samples were obtained a median of approximately 70 days after the second vaccine dose, with a range of roughly 14 to 241 days. An earlier paper using these donors assessed, at the TCR clonotype level, memory CD4+ T cell crossreactivity between SARS-CoV-2 and common cold coronavirus spike proteins.

The CDR3 numbers 15 residues from cysteine through phenylalanine. The only DNA kept is the CDR3, 45 bases in frame from the first base. The trim is 4 bases for V and 2 bases for J, with a gap of 17 bases between the germline ends. The germline V gene (reference sequence) provides CDR1 DFQATT and CDR2 SNEGSKA. Read against the paper, the sample's treatment or condition label means: approximately 10-day PBMC culture with coronavirus spike peptide pools or control peptides (ViraFEST assay). CD4+ T cells from unexposed donors were collected before the COVID-19 pandemic (2011-2018). The ViraFEST assay was used in the study, in which antigen-specific T cells were expanded with peptide pools and expanded clonotypes were subsequently identified by TCR sequencing. Each well held approximately 2 million PBMCs cultured in IMDM containing about 5% human AB serum and roughly 10 IU/ml IL-2, with around 9.2 ug/ml peptide pools added. Half of the culture medium was replaced with fresh IL-2-containing medium on days 3 and 7. After around 11 days of culture, CD4+ T cells were isolated by negative selection with the EasySep CD4+ T cell isolation kit. As cell numbers permitted, CD4+ T cells from unexposed donors were tested for reactivity to SARS-CoV-2 S and N and to four common cold coronavirus spike pools. Ficoll-Paque Plus gradient centrifugation was used to isolate PBMCs from whole blood, and the isolated PBMCs were then either used fresh or cryopreserved at -140C. In general, triplicate wells were set up for every culture condition. Leukapheresis product for the unexposed donors was bought commercially.

The method was PCR. DNA from cultured CD4+ T cells underwent TCR sequencing with the Oncomine TCR Beta short-read assay at the Johns Hopkins FTIC core. The QIAamp micro DNA kit was used to extract genomic DNA from the cultured CD4+ T cells. Oncomine TCR Beta libraries made from cultured CD4+ T cells were pooled using unique dual indexes and sequenced on an Illumina iSeq 100. The original methods were these. Non-productive sequences were removed, and CDR3s not starting with C, not ending with F or W, or shorter than 7 amino acids were discarded. Antigen-specific clonotypes were identified with the MANAFEST web application by comparing peptide-stimulated wells with reference and other culture wells. To be called positive, a clone needed an FDR below 0.05, an odds ratio above 5, and a productive frequency above 0.1% in at least two of three replicate wells. Cross-reactive clonotypes were defined as significantly expanded in both SARS-CoV-2 spike wells and at least one common cold coronavirus spike condition. CDR3 homology was assessed with Levenshtein distances (stringdist) and unrooted phylogenetic trees (ape) in R version 3.6.1. TCRdb itself trimmed the public reads at Q25 with fastp, ran MiXCR and retained productive beta chains. Rows with one shared CDR3 protein collapse into an entry with the most common genes and DNA. TCRdb assigned the V and J calls; the authors' analysis was not used. The sample contains around 2,000 distinct CDR3 sequences, roughly 46% of them found a single time. Jointly, the top ten make up approximately 64% of the sample.

Results and caveats for the whole study, not just this receptor: Of the vaccine-specific clones found in convalescent patients, nearly all (304 of 307) were mono-reactive for SARS-CoV-2 spike instead of being cross-reactive with common cold coronaviruses. Only a relatively small number of convalescent patients were included in the study, and early timepoints following natural infection were not analyzed. An increase in the median number of SARS-CoV-2-reactive clonotypes from around 20 after infection to some 38 after vaccination was observed, but the change was not found to be significant. In convalescent patients, a median approximately 89% of post-vaccine SARS-CoV-2-reactive clones were detected only after vaccination, suggesting vaccine-specific priming.

Turning to this clonotype: The antigen it recognizes is unknown. Base qualities were left out, and no much larger clone turns up one base away.

Sequences were obtained from CD4+ T cells from blood, cultured in vitro. The TCR sequence derives from a human donor in good health. The sequence is built from TRBV20-1 and TRBJ1-2; the D gene is perhaps TRBD1, from 5 matching bases. At the DNA level, the sequence is TGCAGTGCTAAGACTGATTATTGGGGCAACTATGGCTACACCTTC. It encodes CSAKTDYWGNYGYTF.